Reported below is one T cell receptor (beta chain). Its antigen is not identified. Primers for the PCR totalled 60 Vbeta and 13 Jbeta. The protocol was immunoSEQ multiplex PCR, while the TCRdb copy is restricted to in-frame clones and leaves out a portion. The sample gives 130,000 or so clones, roughly 82% of which show up once; almost 3% is in the top ten. There are 13 residues in the CDR3. Germline loops: CDR1 SQVTM, CDR2 ANQGSEA. The sample belongs to a study of cytomegalovirus exposure and HLA in healthy donors. Study findings and constraints: The study put 150 to 200 TCR beta chains on its list as cytomegalovirus-associated. The authors confirmed in vitro that a few CMV-associated chains were specific for CMV antigens.

This receptor was identified in a young woman in good health and CMV-seropositive. The chain links TRBV29-1 to TRBJ2-5, with 7 bases aligning to TRBD2. The J call may be mistaken, given a closer DNA end match to TRBJ2-7. The sample comprised PBMCs. The DNA of the CDR3 is TGCAGCGTCTCCGGGGGAGGGGTCTACGAGCAGTACTTC. As protein: CSVSGGGVYEQYF.